Each of the 26 T cell receptor beta chains below was sequenced from the same sample in a study of neoadjuvant nivolumab and ipilimumab in lung cancer. TCRdb keeps only in-frame clones here, not all; method: immunoSEQ multiplex PCR. The sample gives 26,000 or so clones, roughly 80% of which show up once; around 5.7% is in the top ten. The source was peripheral blood, collected before neoadjuvant nivolumab, alone or with ipilimumab. These receptors all stem from an adult with non-small cell lung cancer.

The genes are TRBV5-6 and TRBJ2-2; either TRBD1 or TRBD2 may fit D (7 bases each). Germline assignment: CDR1 SGHDT and CDR2 YYEEEE. The CDR3 spans 16 residues. Trimming left V 4 bases short and J 5 bases short, with 18 bases between. Here the CDR3 reads CASSRASGGQTGELFF. For the CDR3, the DNA is TGTGCCAGCAGCCGGGCGTCGGGGGGACAGACCGGGGAGCTGTTTTTT. Combining the CDR3 with reference TRBV5-6 and TRBJ2-2 gives the whole variable domain DAGVTQSPTHLIKTRGQQVTLRCSPKSGHDTVSWYQQALGQGPQFIFQYYEEEERQRGNFPDRFSGHQFPNYSSELNVNALLLGDSALYLCASSRASGGQTGELFFGEGSRLTVL.

The chain joins TRBV6-1 to TRBJ2-5, with TRBD1 matching over 8 bases. CDR1 and CDR2 from the germline V gene are MNHNS and SASEGT. Trimming at V came to 0 bases and at J to 5 bases, leaving 5 bases not matched to a gene. The CDR3 has 15 residues. The CDR3 reads CASSEARQGQETQYF. The CDR3 nucleotides are TGTGCCAGCAGTGAAGCGCGACAGGGGCAGGAGACCCAGTACTTC.

The V gene is TRBV18, the J gene TRBJ1-1; D unresolved. Trimming stripped 2 bases from V and 0 bases from J, with 7 bases between. Germline CDR1 reads KGHSH; CDR2 reads LQKENI. The CDR3 runs 14 residues. Here the CDR3 DNA reads TGTGCCAGCTCACCAGAATTATTGAACACTGAAGCTTTCTTT. Translation: CASSPELLNTEAFF.

V and J are TRBV4-2 and TRBJ2-2, with D perhaps assigned TRBD1 or TRBD2 (6 bases each). The germline V gene encodes CDR1 LGHNA and CDR2 YNFKEQ. This CDR3 has 15 residues. Trimming cost V 5 bases and J 3 bases, with 13 bases left between them. Here the CDR3 reads CASSRGAWDTGELFF. The CDR3 DNA reads as TGTGCCAGCAGCAGGGGGGCGTGGGACACCGGGGAGCTGTTTTTT.

V gene TRBV5-5 combines with J gene TRBJ2-7, with D possibly called TRBD1 or TRBD2 (6 bases each). In germline, CDR1 is SGHKS, CDR2 YYEKEE (reference sequence). Trimming removed 0 bases from V and 1 base from J, with 11 bases in between. The CDR3 runs to 15 residues. In DNA form, the CDR3 reads TGTGCCAGCAGCTTGGTATGGGGGGCTTCCTACGAGCAGTACTTC. Protein sequence: CASSLVWGASYEQYF.

V usage is TRBV9 and J usage is TRBJ2-1; 8 bases are a match to TRBD2. The CDR3 consists of 15 residues. The germline V gene has CDR1 SGDLS and CDR2 YYNGEE. Trimming removed 4 bases from V and 4 bases from J; junction bases left unmatched: 7. The DNA of the CDR3 is TGTGCCAGCAGCCTAGCGGGCGGGGCTTACAATGAGCAGTTCTTC. Encoded protein: CASSLAGGAYNEQFF.

This chain links TRBV21-1 with TRBJ2-7; the table calls TRBD1, which could not be checked here. TRBV21-1 is noted as a pseudogene. The CDR3 loop spans 14 amino acids. The CDR3 loop is CASTPYRGAHEQYF. In nucleotides, the CDR3 is TGTGCCAGCACCCCATACAGGGGGGCGCACGAGCAGTACTTC.

The rearrangement links TRBV5-4 to TRBJ2-7; tentatively, D is TRBD2 (5 bases). Germline lookup yields CDR1 SGHNT and CDR2 YYREEE (reference sequence). Trimming removed 4 bases at V and 2 bases at J, with 16 bases between. The CDR3 length is 15 residues. The CDR3 region is CASSISAALAYEQYF. In DNA form, the CDR3 reads TGTGCCAGCAGCATTTCAGCGGCCCTAGCCTACGAGCAGTACTTC.

This chain connects TRBV15 to TRBJ2-7; possible D gene TRBD1, 5 bases. This CDR3 has 13 residues. From germline, CDR1 is LNHNV and CDR2 YYDKDF (reference sequence). Deletions cut 5 bases from V and 7 bases from J, with 15 bases between. The CDR3 DNA sequence: TGTGCCACCAGCGTACGGACAAAGCAAGAGCAGTACTTC. Translated: CATSVRTKQEQYF.

The chain employs TRBV7-6 and TRBJ1-1; no clear D gene. Trimming removed 2 bases at V and 4 bases at J, with 11 bases between. The germline V gene has CDR1 SGHVS and CDR2 FNYEAQ. The length of the CDR3 is 14 residues. CDR3 sequence (DNA): TGTGCCAGCAGCTTACATGTTTTGGGCACTGAAGCTTTCTTT. This translates into CASSLHVLGTEAFF.

Of note for this clone: This sample also contains other DNA sequences that code for the same CDR3. As DNA, the CDR3 is TGTGCCAGCAGCTTGCGTGACGGCAATAATGAAAAACTGTTTTTT. Translation gives CASSLRDGNNEKLFF. The chain joins TRBV11-2 to TRBJ1-4; no definite D call. This CDR3 comprises 15 residues. Per germline, CDR1 SGHAT and CDR2 FQNNGV. V lost 3 bases, J lost 4 bases, and 12 bases lay in between.

The chain employs TRBV2 and TRBJ1-4; possibly TRBD1 for D (6 bases). From germline, CDR1 is SNHLY and CDR2 FYNNEI. V was pared by 7 bases and J by 8 bases, with 20 bases between. This CDR3 has 15 amino acids. DNA for the CDR3: TGTGCCAGCACCAGGACAGATCCCGCGGTGGAAAAACTGTTTTTT. Amino acids: CASTRTDPAVEKLFF.

The chain joins TRBV15 to TRBJ1-3; no clear D. Germline CDR1 LNHNV, CDR2 YYDKDF (reference sequence). Deletions cut 0 bases from V and 4 bases from J, with 10 bases between. The CDR3 loop spans 15 amino acids. CDR3 residues: CATSRDTGPGNTIYF. The CDR3 coding sequence is TGTGCCACCAGCAGAGATACTGGTCCCGGAAACACCATATATTTT.

V and J are TRBV18 and TRBJ1-4; a possible D gene is TRBD1 (6 bases). Trimming left V 5 bases short and J 0 bases short, with 19 bases between. CDR1 KGHSH and CDR2 LQKENI come from the germline V gene. This CDR3 is 18 amino acids long. The CDR3 spells CASSSGVMAGATNEKLFF. CDR3 sequence (DNA): TGTGCCAGCTCATCAGGGGTAATGGCTGGTGCAACTAATGAAAAACTGTTTTTT.

The chain couples TRBV7-9 to TRBJ2-3; TRBD2 aligns across 8 bases. Germline V gene sequence: CDR1 SEHNR, CDR2 FQNEAQ (reference sequence). This CDR3 has 15 residues. Losses at the gene ends were 5 bases for V and 3 bases for J; bases not matched to a gene: 7. The CDR3 protein is CASSASGSSTDTQYF. In nucleotides, the CDR3 is TGTGCCAGCAGCGCTAGCGGGTCATCAACAGATACGCAGTATTTT.

Note on this clone: The identical CDR3 is also encoded by other nucleotide sequences in the sample. This chain connects TRBV2 to TRBJ2-3, with 9 nucleotides matching TRBD2. The length of the CDR3 is 15 residues. Germline-derived CDR1 and CDR2 are SNHLY and FYNNEI. With V trimmed by 5 bases and J by 0 bases, 3 bases remained unmatched. The CDR3 loop is CASSLAGASTDTQYF. The CDR3 DNA sequence: TGTGCCAGCAGTTTAGCGGGGGCCAGCACAGATACGCAGTATTTT.

The gene calls are TRBV29-1 and TRBJ1-4; a weak D match, TRBD1 (5 bases). The CDR3 totals 15 residues. Germline V gene data show CDR1 as SQVTM and CDR2 as ANQGSEA. The V and J ends lost 6 bases and 4 bases respectively, with 18 bases between them. In nucleotides, the CDR3 is TGCAGCGTCCGGGGCAGGGCGGGGGATAATGAAAAACTGTTTTTT. Its protein is CSVRGRAGDNEKLFF. Filled out from reference TRBV29-1 and TRBJ1-4, the complete variable domain reads SAVISQKPSRDICQRGTSLTIQCQVDSQVTMMFWYRQQPGQSLTLIATANQGSEATYESGFVIDKFPISRPNLTFSTLTVSNMSPEDSSIYLCSVRGRAGDNEKLFFGSGTQLSVL.

The V and J genes are TRBV10-3 and TRBJ2-3; D not resolved. Germline V gene sequence: CDR1 ENHRY, CDR2 SYGVKD. There are 14 residues in the CDR3. Trimming left V 3 bases short and J 0 bases short, with 7 bases between. CDR3 bases: TGTGCCATCAGTGATAGGAGTAGCACAGATACGCAGTATTTT. It encodes CAISDRSSTDTQYF.

The chain joins TRBV10-3 to TRBJ1-6; a weak D match, TRBD1 (6 bases). In germline, CDR1 is ENHRY, CDR2 SYGVKD. Trimming took 8 bases from V and 6 from J, leaving 11 bases between them. The CDR3 length is 13 residues. CDR3 residues: CAIGTTSNSPLHF. CDR3 coding DNA: TGTGCCATCGGGACAACCAGTAATTCACCCCTCCACTTT.

This chain connects TRBV7-8 to TRBJ1-3; no reliable D call. The CDR3 has 15 residues. V was cut by 2 bases and J by 3 bases, with 11 bases left in between. Germline loops: CDR1 SGHVS, CDR2 FQNEAQ. CDR3 sequence (DNA): TGTGCCAGCAGCTTATCCGGAGAATTTGGAAACACCATATATTTT. Translating gives CASSLSGEFGNTIYF.

The chain links TRBV18 to TRBJ1-1; D is possibly TRBD1 (5 bases). V was trimmed by 8 bases and J by 9 bases, leaving 19 bases between them. This CDR3 is built from 13 residues. CDR1 is KGHSH and CDR2 is LQKENI in the germline V gene. The CDR3: CASRGLTDSQAFF. In nucleotides, the CDR3 is TGTGCCAGCCGAGGATTGACAGATTCACAAGCTTTCTTT.

The rearrangement joins TRBV2 to TRBJ2-7, with TRBD2 as a possible D gene (5 bases). This CDR3 has 13 residues. V lost 5 bases and J lost 6, with 14 bases in between. Germline V gene sequence: CDR1 SNHLY, CDR2 FYNNEI. The CDR3, as DNA: TGTGCCAGCAGTAGGACTTCGGTCGTCGAGCAGTACTTC. It codes for CASSRTSVVEQYF.

This clone was detected a few times. This chain uses TRBV6-1 with TRBJ2-7, with TRBD2 identical over 9 bases. This CDR3 comprises 15 residues. J was trimmed by 0 bases and V by 6 bases; bases with no gene match: 6. Germline lookup yields CDR1 MNHNS and CDR2 SASEGT. The CDR3 here is CASSLSGGYSYEQYF. In DNA form, the CDR3 reads TGTGCCAGCAGCCTTAGCGGGGGTTACTCCTACGAGCAGTACTTC.

The chain links TRBV13 to TRBJ1-1; 9 nucleotides align to TRBD1. The CDR3 consists of 13 residues. V was clipped by 5 bases and J by 11 bases; unmatched bases: 9. Germline V gene data show CDR1 as PRHDT and CDR2 as FYEKMQ (reference sequence). The CDR3 protein is CASSHGTGKVAFF. The CDR3 coding sequence is TGTGCCAGCAGCCACGGGACAGGGAAGGTGGCTTTCTTT.

The chain combines TRBV27 with TRBJ2-3; the match to TRBD2 covers 12 bases. CDR1 and CDR2 (germline): MNHEY, SMNVEV (reference sequence). The CDR3 length is 17 residues. Trimming removed 5 bases from V and 3 bases from J; junction bases left unmatched: 9. CDR3 sequence reads: CASSRGGLAGTTDTQYF. The CDR3 region has the DNA TGTGCCAGCAGTCGGGGGGGACTAGCGGGTACTACAGATACGCAGTATTTT.

This clone occurred a few times. V usage is TRBV19 and J usage is TRBJ1-5, with a tentative D call TRBD1 (6 bases). There are 17 residues in the CDR3. Per germline, CDR1 LNHDA and CDR2 SQIVND (reference sequence). With 5 bases removed from V and 0 bases from J, the gap between germline ends came to 17 bases. The CDR3 region has the DNA TGTGCCAGTAGTCAAGGACAGATCGGATATAGCAATCAGCCCCAGCATTTT. This encodes CASSQGQIGYSNQPQHF.